This entry concerns a single T cell receptor (beta chain). The source of the sample is a study of blood T cell repertoires in COVID-19. About the research overall: Samples of COVID-19 (acute and convalescent) were obtained from the United States, Italy and Spain. In each case, the material was cDNA or gDNA derived from T cells, B-cell-depleted T cells, or PBMCs.

Authors' methods: Amplification of reference gene primers was used by the study to estimate nucleated cell counts. TCRdb keeps only in-frame clones here, not all; method: immunoSEQ multiplex PCR. That table is the source of V, J and clone size, and D and trimming were worked out from the DNA. This table has 95,000 to 150,000 clones, 86% appearing once. There are 13 residues in the CDR3. The germline V gene encodes CDR1 GTSNPN and CDR2 SVGIG (reference sequence). Trimming left V 0 bases short and J 4 bases short, with 9 bases between. This rearrangement joins TRBV30 to TRBJ1-2; the D is unclear. The sample taken for sequencing was peripheral blood. The TCR sequence derives from a human donor in a cohort sampled during active COVID-19. The CDR3 DNA reads TGTGCCTGGAGTGTACTAGGAGCCTATGGCTACACCTTC. Translation gives CAWSVLGAYGYTF.